The 21 T cell receptor beta chains below all came from one sample that was sequenced in a study of blood T cell repertoires in COVID-19. TCRdb keeps only in-frame clones here, not all; method: immunoSEQ multiplex PCR. Of roughly 180,000 clones in the sample, roughly 85% were seen once. The specimen was peripheral blood. Receptors originate from a woman aged 50 to 60 with COVID-19, enrolled during active disease.

This chain connects TRBV16 to TRBJ1-1; no definite D call. CDR3 size: 14 residues. Trimming pared 1 base from V and 0 bases from J, leaving 6 bases between. CDR1 and CDR2 (germline): KGHSY, FQNENV. This CDR3 reads CASSQYSLNTEAFF. DNA for the CDR3: TGTGCCAGCAGCCAATACAGTTTGAACACTGAAGCTTTCTTT.

The V call is TRBV7-2, the J call TRBJ2-1; 8 bases line up with TRBD1. This CDR3 comprises 14 residues. Germline assignment: CDR1 SGHTA and CDR2 FQGNSA. The trim removed 5 bases at V and 5 bases at J, leaving 5 bases unmatched. The CDR3 is CASSGNRGNNEQFF. Written as DNA, the CDR3 is TGTGCCAGCAGCGGTAACAGGGGGAACAATGAGCAGTTCTTC.

V is TRBV7-9 and J is TRBJ1-5; unclear D gene. The CDR3 sequence is 15 residues long. The germline V gene encodes CDR1 SEHNR and CDR2 FQNEAQ (reference sequence). Trimming removed 5 bases at V and 0 bases at J, with 11 bases between. CDR3 sequence reads: CASSGSTNSNQPQHF. The DNA of the CDR3 is TGTGCCAGCAGCGGGTCGACAAATAGCAATCAGCCCCAGCATTTT.

CDR3 bases: TGTGCCAGCAGTTTAACGGGGAAACTCCTCCACTTT. The encoded protein is CASSLTGKLLHF. This sequence joins TRBV27 and TRBJ1-6; no reliable D call. The V and J ends lost 2 bases and 15 bases respectively, with 11 bases between them. The CDR3 consists of 12 residues. The germline V gene has CDR1 MNHEY and CDR2 SMNVEV (reference sequence).

This clone was observed a handful of times. This chain joins TRBV19 and TRBJ1-5, with a tentative D call TRBD1 (5 bases). Germline loops: CDR1 LNHDA, CDR2 SQIVND (reference sequence). The CDR3 covers 14 residues. Trimming left V 10 bases short and J 2 bases short, with 15 bases between. This chain's CDR3 is CATTDSSGNQPQHF. DNA of the CDR3: TGTGCCACAACAGACAGCAGCGGCAATCAGCCCCAGCATTTT.

This clone was observed a single time. This rearrangement joins TRBV19 to TRBJ2-7; TRBD1 agrees at 7 bases. V lost 3 bases, J lost 4 bases, and 6 bases stayed unmatched. The CDR3 has 14 amino acids. Germline assignment: CDR1 LNHDA and CDR2 SQIVND (reference sequence). The CDR3 DNA sequence: TGTGCCAGTAGTATTAGACAGGGTATTTACGAGCAGTACTTC. Its protein is CASSIRQGIYEQYF.

This chain links TRBV6-6 with TRBJ1-4; 7 nucleotides line up with TRBD1. Germline-derived CDR1 and CDR2 are MNHNY and SVGAGI (reference sequence). This CDR3 is 12 amino acids long. The V segment lost 6 bases and the J segment 8 bases; nucleotides outside the gene matches: 3. For the CDR3, the DNA is TGTGCCAGCAGGGGGACAGAAGAAAAACTGTTTTTT. Protein product: CASRGTEEKLFF.

The chain is built from TRBV7-2 and TRBJ1-2; D is perhaps TRBD1 (6 bases). The germline gives CDR1 SGHTA, CDR2 FQGNSA. The CDR3 is made up of 14 amino acids. Trimming removed 1 base at V and 8 bases at J, with 14 bases between. This chain's CDR3 is CASSLDRGAWGYTF. CDR3 in DNA: TGTGCCAGCAGCTTAGATCGGGGGGCCTGGGGCTACACCTTC.

The rearrangement joins TRBV7-9 to TRBJ1-5, with unresolved D. Germline CDR1 and CDR2: SEHNR and FQNEAQ (reference sequence). Trimming took 5 bases from V and 0 from J, leaving 11 bases between them. The CDR3 length is 15 residues. The CDR3 loop is CASSTGPDSNQPQHF. In nucleotides, the CDR3 is TGTGCCAGCAGCACCGGTCCCGATAGCAATCAGCCCCAGCATTTT. Looking up the rest from reference TRBV7-9 and TRBJ1-5 gives the full variable domain: DTGVSQNPRHKITKRGQNVTFRCDPISEHNRLYWYRQTLGQGPEFLTYFQNEAQLEKSRLLSDRFSAERPKGSFSTLEIQRTEQGDSAMYLCASSTGPDSNQPQHFGDGTRLSIL.

This clone was seen a handful of times. The chain recombines TRBV10-1 with TRBJ2-5; D perhaps matches TRBD1 (6 bases). The CDR3 runs to 14 residues. V shed 3 bases and J shed 1 base, with 9 bases lying between them. The V gene's germline CDR1 is WNHNN and CDR2 SYGVQD (reference sequence). CDR3 bases: TGCGCCAGCAGTGATGGACAGACCCAAGAGACCCAGTACTTC. Its protein is CASSDGQTQETQYF.

The chain is built from TRBV2 and TRBJ2-6, with D uncertain. The CDR3 extends over 14 amino acids. CDR1 and CDR2 (germline): SNHLY, FYNNEI. The V gene lost 6 bases and the J gene lost 0 bases, with 6 bases spanning the gap. The CDR3 nucleotides read TGTGCCAGCAGCGTCCCCTCTGGGGCCAACGTCCTGACTTTC. Amino acids: CASSVPSGANVLTF. Full variable domain (outside the CDR3, taken from reference TRBV2 and TRBJ2-6): EPEVTQTPSHQVTQMGQEVILRCVPISNHLYFYWYRQILGQKVEFLVSFYNNEISEKSEIFDDQFSVERPDGSNFTLKIRSTKLEDSAMYFCASSVPSGANVLTFGAGSRLTVL.

The J gene is TRBJ2-3, the V gene TRBV6-6; 7 bases map to TRBD1. CDR3 length: 16 residues. CDR1 is MNHNY and CDR2 is SVGAGI in the germline V gene (reference sequence). With 8 bases clipped from V and 2 bases from J, the junction kept 13 bases outside the gene matches. The CDR3 spells CASLKGHRGYTDTQYF. The CDR3 region has the DNA TGTGCCAGCCTTAAGGGGCACAGGGGCTACACAGATACGCAGTATTTT.

The chain carries TRBV6-4 and TRBJ2-3, with D possibly TRBD1 on 5 matching bases. The V gene's germline CDR1 is MRHNA and CDR2 SNTAGT. The V end lost 0 bases, the J end lost 3 bases, and 13 bases lay between the germline ends. The CDR3 runs to 16 residues. CDR3 DNA sequence: TGTGCCAGCAGTGACTCCCCATCAGGGTCGACAGATACGCAGTATTTT. It is translated as CASSDSPSGSTDTQYF.

The V call is TRBV11-2, the J call TRBJ1-1; a weak D match, TRBD1 (6 bases). The germline V gene encodes CDR1 SGHAT and CDR2 FQNNGV. V gave up 6 bases and J gave up 12 bases, with 14 bases separating them. CDR3 length equals 11 residues. Written as DNA, the CDR3 is TGTGCCAGCAGTGTGGGGGGGCGTACTTTCTTT. This sequence encodes CASSVGGRTFF.

The rearrangement uses TRBV5-4 and TRBJ2-5, with D perhaps matching TRBD1 (6 bases). The CDR3 covers 16 residues. Germline loops: CDR1 SGHNT, CDR2 YYREEE (reference sequence). V was shortened by 4 bases and J by 2 bases, with 18 bases between the two germline ends. CDR3 nucleotides: TGTGCCAGCAGCCTAAAGCTCTCGAGGGGGCAAGAGACCCAGTACTTC. This encodes CASSLKLSRGQETQYF.

This rearrangement joins TRBV28 to TRBJ2-7; possibly TRBD2 for D (5 bases). This CDR3 is built from 14 residues. The ends were cut back, 0 bases at V and 0 bases at J, with 6 bases in the middle. Germline V lookup: CDR1 MDHEN, CDR2 SYDVKM. In DNA, the CDR3 is TGTGCCAGCAGTTTATGGGGGAGCTCCTACGAGCAGTACTTC. This translates into CASSLWGSSYEQYF. The full variable domain, in which reference TRBV28 and TRBJ2-7 provide the parts outside the CDR3, is DVKVTQSSRYLVKRTGEKVFLECVQDMDHENMFWYRQDPGLGLRLIYFSYDVKMKEKGDIPEGYSVSREKKERFSLILESASTNQTSMYLCASSLWGSSYEQYFGPGTRLTVT.

The V and J genes are TRBV18 and TRBJ2-1; TRBD1 matches 9 bases. The CDR3 is made up of 18 amino acids. Germline lookup yields CDR1 KGHSH and CDR2 LQKENI. The V and J ends lost 0 bases and 4 bases, in that order; junction bases with no gene match: 10. CDR3 amino acids: CASSPPVATGGLYNEQFF. DNA of the CDR3: TGTGCCAGCTCACCACCTGTAGCCACAGGGGGCCTATACAATGAGCAGTTCTTC.

The chain recombines TRBV6-6 with TRBJ2-7, with no clear D. The CDR3 is 14 amino acids. Trimming removed 4 bases from V and 4 bases from J, with 14 bases in between. Germline CDR1 reads MNHNY; CDR2 reads SVGAGI (reference sequence). This CDR3 is CASSFNSWSYEQYF. The DNA for the CDR3 is TGTGCCAGCAGTTTTAACTCGTGGTCGTACGAGCAGTACTTC.

V usage is TRBV7-3 and J usage is TRBJ1-1; D not certain. Germline CDR1 is SGHTA and CDR2 is FQGTGA. Trimming shortened V by 0 bases and J by 1 base, and 3 bases separated the two germline ends. The CDR3 is made up of 13 amino acids. The CDR3 spells CASSLTRNTEAFF. Here the CDR3 DNA reads TGTGCCAGCAGCTTAACGAGGAACACTGAAGCTTTCTTT.

The rearrangement uses TRBV4-1 and TRBJ1-6; 7 nucleotides match TRBD1. V gave up 0 bases and J gave up 10 bases; unmatched junction bases: 6. The CDR3 spans 15 residues. Per the germline V gene, CDR1 is MGHRA and CDR2 is YSYEKL. The CDR3 spells CASSQDPRTGSPLHF. For the CDR3, the DNA is TGCGCCAGCAGCCAAGATCCGAGGACAGGCTCACCCCTCCACTTT.

The V call is TRBV28, the J call TRBJ2-2; D is uncertain. This CDR3 region has 14 residues. Deletions cut 5 bases from V and 0 bases from J, with 7 bases between. Germline V gene sequence: CDR1 MDHEN, CDR2 SYDVKM. The DNA of the CDR3 is TGTGCCAGCAGTAGACACTCGAACACCGGGGAGCTGTTTTTT. Protein product: CASSRHSNTGELFF.